Listed here are 30 T cell receptor beta chains from one sample, sequenced in a study of shared clonotypes between healthy human individuals. Method: immunoSEQ multiplex PCR; TCRdb's copy keeps in-frame clones and lacks some. The table includes over 300,000 clones, about nine tenths detected once. Sequences were obtained from memory CD8+ T cells sorted from blood. The subset: CD45RO+ cells pooled with CCR7-negative TemRA cells. Receptor source: a man aged 18 to 29 in good health.

This chain uses TRBV9 with TRBJ2-1; 8 bases agree with TRBD1. Germline V gives CDR1 SGDLS, CDR2 YYNGEE. The CDR3 has 16 amino acids. The V gene end was trimmed by 4 bases and the J gene end by 0 bases; junction bases not matched to a gene: 6. Here the CDR3 reads CASSPTGAGSYNEQFF. The CDR3 region has the DNA TGTGCCAGCAGCCCGACAGGGGCCGGCTCCTACAATGAGCAGTTCTTC. Combining the CDR3 with reference TRBV9 and TRBJ2-1 gives the whole variable domain DSGVTQTPKHLITATGQRVTLRCSPRSGDLSVYWYQQSLDQGLQFLIQYYNGEERAKGNILERFSAQQFPDLHSELNLSSLELGDSALYFCASSPTGAGSYNEQFFGPGTRLTVL.

This sequence joins TRBV11-3 and TRBJ2-1, with TRBD2 matching 14 bases. The germline V gene has CDR1 SGHNT and CDR2 YENEEA. With V trimmed by 2 bases and J by 6 bases, 3 bases remained unmatched. The CDR3 length is 16 residues. This CDR3 is CASSLSGTSGSNEQFF. CDR3 DNA sequence: TGTGCCAGCAGCTTAAGCGGGACTAGCGGGAGCAATGAGCAGTTCTTC. Complete variable domain (other parts from reference TRBV11-3 and TRBJ2-1): EAGVVQSPRYKIIEKKQPVAFWCNPISGHNTLYWYLQNLGQGPELLIRYENEEAVDDSQLPKDRFSAERLKGVDSTLKIQPAELGDSAVYLCASSLSGTSGSNEQFFGPGTRLTVL.

The rearrangement links TRBV4-1 to TRBJ1-4; possibly TRBD1 for D (5 bases). CDR1 is MGHRA, CDR2 YSYEKL, per germline. CDR3 length: 13 amino acids. V lost 4 bases and J 8 bases, leaving 11 bases between the germline ends. The DNA of the CDR3 is TGCGCCAGCAGCCCAGTGGGGGGAGAAAAACTGTTTTTT. Its translation is CASSPVGGEKLFF.

The genes are TRBV5-4 and TRBJ2-2; a weak D match, TRBD2 (5 bases). Germline CDR1 is SGHNT and CDR2 is YYREEE (reference sequence). The CDR3 runs to 14 residues. The V end was cut by 2 bases, the J end by 2 bases, with 7 bases between. DNA of the CDR3: TGTGCCAGCAGCTTCCGGGAAAACACCGGGGAGCTGTTTTTT. Its protein is CASSFRENTGELFF.

The V and J genes are TRBV4-3 and TRBJ2-1; 7 bases match TRBD2. In germline, CDR1 is LGHNA, CDR2 YSLEER. The CDR3 is 13 residues long. J lost 10 bases, V lost 4 bases, and 7 bases had no gene match. CDR3 amino acids: CASSLGPGLEQFF. The CDR3 DNA reads as TGCGCCAGCAGCCTAGGCCCGGGACTAGAGCAGTTCTTC.

This clone showed up just once. The gene calls are TRBV6-5 and TRBJ2-7, with D possibly matching TRBD2 (5 bases). The CDR3 runs to 13 residues. V was pared by 3 bases and J by 5 bases, with 11 bases between. Germline values: CDR1 MNHEY, CDR2 SVGAGI. This chain's CDR3 is CASSYALGDEQYF. CDR3 nucleotides: TGTGCCAGCAGTTATGCCCTCGGGGACGAGCAGTACTTC.

The chain recombines TRBV4-3 with TRBJ1-6, with D perhaps TRBD1 (5 bases). CDR1 is LGHNA, CDR2 YSLEER, per germline. The CDR3 consists of 16 residues. Trimming removed 0 bases at V and 9 bases at J, with 15 bases between. CDR3 residues: CASSQDLWDDGSPLHF. In nucleotides, the CDR3 is TGCGCCAGCAGCCAAGATCTCTGGGACGACGGTTCACCCCTCCACTTT.

The chain combines TRBV27 with TRBJ1-6; a weak D match, TRBD1 (5 bases). The ends were cut back, 0 bases at V and 9 bases at J, with 9 bases in the middle. Germline V gene data show CDR1 as MNHEY and CDR2 as SMNVEV (reference sequence). CDR3 size: 14 residues. The CDR3 nucleotides are TGTGCCAGCAGTTTATCAGGGGAGGGTTCACCCCTCCACTTT. Translating gives CASSLSGEGSPLHF.

This clone was seen just once. The chain is built from TRBV28 and TRBJ1-2; no definite D call. The CDR3 loop spans 14 amino acids. With 5 bases removed from V and 3 bases from J, the gap between germline ends came to 13 bases. In germline, CDR1 is MDHEN, CDR2 SYDVKM. The CDR3 loop is CASSQSITDYGYTF. The CDR3 nucleotides read TGTGCCAGCAGTCAATCGATAACCGACTATGGCTACACCTTC.

The rearrangement joins TRBV13 to TRBJ2-7; D possibly matches TRBD1 or TRBD2 (7 bases each). V was pared by 4 bases and J by 1 base, with 14 bases between. Germline V gives CDR1 PRHDT, CDR2 FYEKMQ (reference sequence). This CDR3 is 15 amino acids long. CDR3 in amino acids: CASSWGGGKSYEQYF. DNA of the CDR3: TGTGCCAGCAGCTGGGGAGGGGGCAAATCCTACGAGCAGTACTTC.

V and J are TRBV4-1 and TRBJ2-4; D possibly corresponds to TRBD2 (6 bases). CDR3 length equals 17 residues. In germline, CDR1 is MGHRA, CDR2 YSYEKL. Trimming removed 0 bases at V and 0 bases at J, with 12 bases between. CDR3 in DNA: TGCGCCAGCAGCCAAGAGGAGGGAGGTCCAGCCAAAAACATTCAGTACTTC. It codes for CASSQEEGGPAKNIQYF.

The chain is built from TRBV6-6 and TRBJ2-7; 7 positions match TRBD1. This CDR3 region has 16 residues. The germline gives CDR1 MNHNY, CDR2 SVGAGI (reference sequence). The junction had 9 bases not matched to a gene; V was cut back by 0 bases and J by 4 bases. The CDR3 coding sequence is TGTGCCAGCAGTTACTCATTGGCAGGGGGTGGGTACGAGCAGTACTTC. It is translated as CASSYSLAGGGYEQYF.

This sequence joins TRBV10-2 and TRBJ2-5, with 14 nucleotides matching TRBD2. Germline-derived CDR1 and CDR2 are WSHSY and SAAADI. The CDR3 has 16 residues. Germline trimming cut 3 bases from V and 5 bases from J; bases unmatched to any gene: 5. The CDR3 spells CASSDLGTSGSETQYF. CDR3 bases: TGCGCCAGCAGTGATTTAGGGACTAGCGGGAGCGAGACCCAGTACTTC.

The CDR3, as DNA: TGCGCCAGCAGCTTGTCCCAGACAGGGGGCGCATCAGATACGCAGTATTTT. It is translated as CASSLSQTGGASDTQYF. The chain carries TRBV5-1 and TRBJ2-3, with 10 bases fitting TRBD1. The germline gives CDR1 SGHRS, CDR2 YFSETQ. This CDR3 spans 17 amino acids. Trimming cost V 1 base and J 4 bases; bases outside gene matches: 9.

The CDR3 coding sequence is TGTGCCAGCAGACCCTCGGGACTTACATACAATGAGCAGTTCTTC. Translating gives CASRPSGLTYNEQFF. V and J are TRBV6-5 and TRBJ2-1; TRBD2 might be the D (6 bases). Germline V lookup: CDR1 MNHEY, CDR2 SVGAGI. There are 15 residues in the CDR3. Trimming removed 6 bases from V and 4 bases from J, with 16 bases in between.

The rearrangement uses TRBV29-1 and TRBJ2-2, with TRBD1 matching over 8 bases. With V trimmed by 6 bases and J by 2 bases, 11 bases remained unmatched. The germline V gene encodes CDR1 SQVTM and CDR2 ANQGSEA. CDR3 size: 16 residues. As DNA, the CDR3 is TGCAGCGTGCCCGGGACAGGTATCGATAACACCGGGGAGCTGTTTTTT. It is translated as CSVPGTGIDNTGELFF.

The chain has TRBV5-4 and TRBJ2-1; 9 positions match TRBD2. V gave up 0 bases and J gave up 2 bases; unmatched junction bases: 0. The CDR3 loop spans 15 amino acids. From germline, CDR1 is SGHNT and CDR2 YYREEE (reference sequence). CDR3 nucleotide sequence: TGTGCCAGCAGCTTGGGACTAGCGGCCTACAATGAGCAGTTCTTC. This sequence encodes CASSLGLAAYNEQFF.

This rearrangement joins TRBV7-2 to TRBJ2-5; D uncertain. Germline V lookup: CDR1 SGHTA, CDR2 FQGNSA. The CDR3 runs 17 residues. V shed 1 base and J shed 4 bases, with 19 bases lying between them. For the CDR3, the DNA is TGTGCCAGCAGCTTAGACGGGTCCTGGCCTTTGAGAGAGACCCAGTACTTC. It specifies CASSLDGSWPLRETQYF.

This clone has only a few counts. The chain is built from TRBV7-2 and TRBJ2-7; tentative D call: TRBD2 (5 bases). The V gene lost 5 bases and the J gene lost 5 bases, with 13 bases spanning the gap. The CDR3 runs to 13 residues. Germline V gene sequence: CDR1 SGHTA, CDR2 FQGNSA. The DNA for the CDR3 is TGTGCCAGCAGCCCCCTTAGCGTCGACGAGCAGTACTTC. It translates to CASSPLSVDEQYF.

This chain links TRBV27 with TRBJ1-5; TRBD1 matches at 8 bases. The CDR3 runs 16 residues. Germline CDR1 reads MNHEY; CDR2 reads SMNVEV (reference sequence). V trimming: 0 bases; J trimming: 3 bases; junction bases outside the gene matches: 4. The CDR3 is CASSLSSGGVNQPQHF. The CDR3 DNA follows: TGTGCCAGCAGTTTATCGTCAGGGGGCGTCAATCAGCCCCAGCATTTT.

This chain links TRBV29-1 with TRBJ1-1; weak D call: TRBD1 (5 bases). This CDR3 is built from 11 residues. Germline values: CDR1 SQVTM, CDR2 ANQGSEA. V was cut by 4 bases and J by 5 bases, with 8 bases left in between. The CDR3, as DNA: TGCAGCGTTGGATGGGGGACTGAAGCTTTCTTT. Its protein product is CSVGWGTEAFF.

In DNA form, the CDR3 reads TGTGCCAGTAGTATTAGGGACAGGGTTGACGAGCAGTACTTC. This translates into CASSIRDRVDEQYF. The V and J genes are TRBV19 and TRBJ2-7; 9 bases match TRBD1. The CDR3 is 14 residues long. Germline CDR1 reads LNHDA; CDR2 reads SQIVND (reference sequence). V dropped 3 bases and J dropped 5; count of bases not matched to a gene: 5.

The gene calls are TRBV4-1 and TRBJ1-6; D ambiguous. Germline values: CDR1 MGHRA, CDR2 YSYEKL. The ends were cut back, 1 base at V and 6 bases at J, with 10 bases in the middle. CDR3 size: 15 residues. The CDR3 DNA reads as TGCGCCAGCAGCCAAGTACACGGGTTTAATTCACCCCTCCACTTT. The encoded protein is CASSQVHGFNSPLHF.

V gene TRBV5-6 combines with J gene TRBJ1-6, with D uncertain. CDR3 length: 16 amino acids. Germline-derived CDR1 and CDR2 are SGHDT and YYEEEE. V lost 3 bases, J lost 8 bases, and 18 bases lay in between. As DNA, the CDR3 is TGTGCCAGCAGCTCCCTTGGAGGATTCGTGTATTCACCCCTCCACTTT. It yields the protein CASSSLGGFVYSPLHF. The full variable domain, completed using reference TRBV5-6 and TRBJ1-6, is DAGVTQSPTHLIKTRGQQVTLRCSPKSGHDTVSWYQQALGQGPQFIFQYYEEEERQRGNFPDRFSGHQFPNYSSELNVNALLLGDSALYLCASSSLGGFVYSPLHFGNGTRLTVT.

On this clone: A read error is the likely source, as a far larger clone sits one nucleotide away. The V call is TRBV7-2, the J call TRBJ2-2, with 11 bases fitting TRBD2. The CDR3 is made up of 17 amino acids. From germline, CDR1 is SGHTA and CDR2 FQGNSA. The CDR3 loop reads CASNLVGLAGGTGELFF. The CDR3 DNA sequence: TGTGCCAGCAACTTAGTGGGGCTAGCGGGAGGCACCGGGGAGCTGTTTTTT.

The CDR3 sequence is CASRPGQPYEQYF. In nucleotides, the CDR3 is TGTGCCAGCAGACCGGGACAGCCCTACGAGCAGTACTTC. This chain uses TRBV27 with TRBJ2-7, with TRBD1 matching 7 bases. The CDR3 consists of 13 residues. CDR1 and CDR2 (germline): MNHEY, SMNVEV (reference sequence). V lost 6 bases and J lost 2; bases outside the gene matches: 4.

This clone was seen once. The chain carries TRBV6-1 and TRBJ2-5; D not resolved. This CDR3 contains 15 residues. V dropped 2 bases and J dropped 0 bases, with 10 bases sitting between them. Germline V lookup: CDR1 MNHNS, CDR2 SASEGT. The CDR3 sequence is CASSELVPYQETQYF. CDR3 nucleotide sequence: TGTGCCAGCAGTGAACTGGTCCCGTACCAAGAGACCCAGTACTTC.

The chain is built from TRBV28 and TRBJ2-5, with TRBD2 identical over 7 bases. CDR3 length: 15 residues. Germline trimming cut 5 bases from V and 1 base from J; bases unmatched to any gene: 7. The germline V gene encodes CDR1 MDHEN and CDR2 SYDVKM. The CDR3 DNA reads as TGTGCCAGCAGTCCCCGGGGGGTCCTCCAAGAGACCCAGTACTTC. Translating gives CASSPRGVLQETQYF. The complete variable domain, with remaining parts taken from reference TRBV28 and TRBJ2-5, reads DVKVTQSSRYLVKRTGEKVFLECVQDMDHENMFWYRQDPGLGLRLIYFSYDVKMKEKGDIPEGYSVSREKKERFSLILESASTNQTSMYLCASSPRGVLQETQYFGPGTRLLVL.

This clone was observed a few times. V and J are TRBV30 and TRBJ2-2; 8 bases agree with TRBD1. The germline gives CDR1 GTSNPN, CDR2 SVGIG (reference sequence). CDR3 size: 18 residues. Unmatched junction bases numbered 18, after V lost 3 bases and J lost 6 bases. The CDR3 DNA follows: TGTGCCTGGAGCCCCAATGAGTACCGGGACAGGCTGCCCGGGGAGCTGTTTTTT. Protein product: CAWSPNEYRDRLPGELFF.

The V and J genes are TRBV6-6 and TRBJ1-3; tentatively, D is TRBD1 (5 bases). This CDR3 has 15 amino acids. Germline-derived CDR1 and CDR2 are MNHNY and SVGAGI (reference sequence). The V gene lost 4 bases and the J gene lost 4 bases, with 14 bases spanning the gap. The CDR3 loop is CASSSRQLAGNTIYF. CDR3 coding DNA: TGTGCCAGCAGTTCAAGACAGCTGGCGGGAAACACCATATATTTT.